This T cell receptor beta chain was captured by sequencing in a study of tumor and adjacent non-tumor tissue in lung cancer. Whole-study results and caveats: Significantly higher TCR diversity was found in tumor than normal lung.

This sample's RNA came from whole unsorted tissue. The normal lung tissue was taken more than 3 cm from the tumor edge. CDR1 and CDR2 (germline): SGHDN, FVKESK. The V gene lost 3 bases and the J gene lost 6 bases, with 18 bases spanning the gap. This CDR3 has 17 residues. This clonotype was seen at least ten times. Its antigen is unknown. Three rounds of nested PCR, following a modified ARM-PCR protocol, produced the TCRbeta library. Via MiXCR, TCRdb re-called the multiplex PCR reads, giving one row per CDR3 protein. The sample yields 40,000 to 45,000 distinct CDR3 sequences, more than 60% seen once. The TCR originated in a woman between 35 and 50 years old with non-small cell lung cancer. This chain uses TRBV14 with TRBJ1-6; D is possibly TRBD1 (6 bases). Specimen: distant non-tumor lung tissue. CDR3 in DNA: TGTGCCAGCAGCCACTTATCAGGGGTCTCGGGTAATTCACCCCTCCACTTT. This translates into CASSHLSGVSGNSPLHF.